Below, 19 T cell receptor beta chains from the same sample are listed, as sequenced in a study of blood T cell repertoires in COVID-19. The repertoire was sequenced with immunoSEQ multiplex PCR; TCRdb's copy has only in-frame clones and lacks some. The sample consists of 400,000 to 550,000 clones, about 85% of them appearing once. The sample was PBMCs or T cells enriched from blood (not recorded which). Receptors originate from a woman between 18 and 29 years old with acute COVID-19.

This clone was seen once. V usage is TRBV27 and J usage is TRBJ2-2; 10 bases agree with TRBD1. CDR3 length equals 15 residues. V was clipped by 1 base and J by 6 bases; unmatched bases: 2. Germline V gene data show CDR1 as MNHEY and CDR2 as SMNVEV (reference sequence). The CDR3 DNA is TGTGCCAGCAGTTTATGGGGACAGGGGTCCGGGGAGCTGTTTTTT. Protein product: CASSLWGQGSGELFF.

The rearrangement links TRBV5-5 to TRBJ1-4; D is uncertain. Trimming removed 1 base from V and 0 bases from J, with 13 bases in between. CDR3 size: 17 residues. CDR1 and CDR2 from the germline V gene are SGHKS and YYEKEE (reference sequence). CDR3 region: CASSLTVWGATNEKLFF. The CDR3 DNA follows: TGTGCCAGCAGCTTGACAGTATGGGGAGCAACTAATGAAAAACTGTTTTTT.

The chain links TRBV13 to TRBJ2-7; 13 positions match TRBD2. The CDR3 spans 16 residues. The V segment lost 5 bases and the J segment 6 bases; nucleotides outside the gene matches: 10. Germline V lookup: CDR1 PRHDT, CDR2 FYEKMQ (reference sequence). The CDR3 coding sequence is TGTGCCAGCAGCAACCGCCGGACTAGCGGGAGTCTCGAGCAGTACTTC. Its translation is CASSNRRTSGSLEQYF.

The CDR3 sequence: CASSRARTSGRSVGELFF. CDR3 nucleotides: TGTGCCAGCAGCCGCGCCCGGACTAGCGGGAGAAGCGTCGGGGAGCTGTTTTTT. The chain uses TRBV5-6 and TRBJ2-2; TRBD2 matches 13 bases. Germline V gives CDR1 SGHDT, CDR2 YYEEEE. CDR3 size: 18 residues. Trimming cost V 4 bases and J 7 bases; bases outside gene matches: 13.

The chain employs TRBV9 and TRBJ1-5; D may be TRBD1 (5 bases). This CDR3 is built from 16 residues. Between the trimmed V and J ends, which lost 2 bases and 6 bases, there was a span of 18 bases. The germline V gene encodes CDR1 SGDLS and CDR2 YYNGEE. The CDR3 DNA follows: TGTGCCAGCAGCGTGGGGTCAGGGTTCCCCGGTCAGCCCCAGCATTTT. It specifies CASSVGSGFPGQPQHF. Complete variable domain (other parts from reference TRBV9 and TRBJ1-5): DSGVTQTPKHLITATGQRVTLRCSPRSGDLSVYWYQQSLDQGLQFLIQYYNGEERAKGNILERFSAQQFPDLHSELNLSSLELGDSALYFCASSVGSGFPGQPQHFGDGTRLSIL.

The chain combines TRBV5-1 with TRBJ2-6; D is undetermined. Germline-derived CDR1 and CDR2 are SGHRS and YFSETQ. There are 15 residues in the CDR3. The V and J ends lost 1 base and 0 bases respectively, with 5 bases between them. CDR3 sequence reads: CASSLTASGANVLTF. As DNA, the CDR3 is TGCGCCAGCAGCTTGACAGCCTCTGGGGCCAACGTCCTGACTTTC.

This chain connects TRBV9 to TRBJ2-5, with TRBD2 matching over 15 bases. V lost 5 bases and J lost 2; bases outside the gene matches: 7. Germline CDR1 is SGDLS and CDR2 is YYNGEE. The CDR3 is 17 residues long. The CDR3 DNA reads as TGTGCCAGCAGTCGGACTAGCGGGGGGGCGGGTCAAGAGACCCAGTACTTC. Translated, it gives CASSRTSGGAGQETQYF.

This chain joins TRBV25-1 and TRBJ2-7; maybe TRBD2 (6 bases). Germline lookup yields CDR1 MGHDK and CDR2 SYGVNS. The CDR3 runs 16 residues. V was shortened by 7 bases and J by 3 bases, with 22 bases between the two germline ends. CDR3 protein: CASIRPTGLGFYEQYF. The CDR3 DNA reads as TGTGCCAGCATTCGACCCACGGGACTGGGATTCTACGAGCAGTACTTC.

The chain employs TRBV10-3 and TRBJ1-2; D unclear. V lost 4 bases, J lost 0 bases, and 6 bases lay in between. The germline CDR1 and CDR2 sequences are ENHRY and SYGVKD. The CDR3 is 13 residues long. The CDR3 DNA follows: TGTGCCATCAGTGGGTCTACTAACTATGGCTACACCTTC. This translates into CAISGSTNYGYTF.

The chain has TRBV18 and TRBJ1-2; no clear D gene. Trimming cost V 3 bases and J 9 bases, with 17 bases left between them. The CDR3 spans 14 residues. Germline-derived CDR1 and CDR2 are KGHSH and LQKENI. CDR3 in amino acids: CASSPSQDSVSYTF. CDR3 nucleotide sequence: TGTGCCAGCTCACCCTCGCAGGACTCTGTAAGCTACACCTTC.

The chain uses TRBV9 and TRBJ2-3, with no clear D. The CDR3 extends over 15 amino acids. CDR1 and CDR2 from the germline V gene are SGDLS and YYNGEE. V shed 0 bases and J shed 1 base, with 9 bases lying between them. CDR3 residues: CASSVASFGTDTQYF. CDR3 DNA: TGTGCCAGCAGCGTAGCGAGTTTCGGCACAGATACGCAGTATTTT.

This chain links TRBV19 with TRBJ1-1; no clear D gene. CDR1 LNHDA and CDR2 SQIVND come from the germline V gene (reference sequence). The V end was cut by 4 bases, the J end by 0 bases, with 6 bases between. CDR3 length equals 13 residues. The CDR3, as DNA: TGTGCCAGTAGTAACCAGGTGAACACTGAAGCTTTCTTT. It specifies CASSNQVNTEAFF.

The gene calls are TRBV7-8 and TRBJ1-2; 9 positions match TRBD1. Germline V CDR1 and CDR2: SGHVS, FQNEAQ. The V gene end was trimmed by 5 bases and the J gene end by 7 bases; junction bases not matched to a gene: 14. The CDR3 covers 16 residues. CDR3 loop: CASSTLTGGWSSGYTF. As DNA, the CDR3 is TGTGCCAGCAGCACGTTAACAGGGGGCTGGTCCTCTGGCTACACCTTC. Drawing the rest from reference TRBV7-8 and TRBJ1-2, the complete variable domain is GAGVSQSPRYKVAKRGQDVALRCDPISGHVSLFWYQQALGQGPEFLTYFQNEAQLDKSGLPSDRFFAERPEGSVSTLKIQRTQQEDSAVYLCASSTLTGGWSSGYTFGSGTRLTVV.

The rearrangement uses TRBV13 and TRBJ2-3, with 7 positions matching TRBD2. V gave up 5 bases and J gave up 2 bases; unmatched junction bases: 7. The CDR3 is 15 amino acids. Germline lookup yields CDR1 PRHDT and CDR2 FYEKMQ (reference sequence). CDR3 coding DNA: TGTGCCAGCAGCAACGCGCGGGGGTACACAGATACGCAGTATTTT. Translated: CASSNARGYTDTQYF. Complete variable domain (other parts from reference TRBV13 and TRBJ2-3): AAGVIQSPRHLIKEKRETATLKCYPIPRHDTVYWYQQGPGQDPQFLISFYEKMQSDKGSIPDRFSAQQFSDYHSELNMSSLELGDSALYFCASSNARGYTDTQYFGPGTRLTVL.

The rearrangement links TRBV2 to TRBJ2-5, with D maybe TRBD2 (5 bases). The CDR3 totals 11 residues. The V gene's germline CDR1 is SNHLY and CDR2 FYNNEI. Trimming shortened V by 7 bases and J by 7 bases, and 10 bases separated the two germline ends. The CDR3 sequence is CASTNGGTQYF. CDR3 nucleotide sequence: TGTGCCAGCACCAACGGAGGGACCCAGTACTTC.

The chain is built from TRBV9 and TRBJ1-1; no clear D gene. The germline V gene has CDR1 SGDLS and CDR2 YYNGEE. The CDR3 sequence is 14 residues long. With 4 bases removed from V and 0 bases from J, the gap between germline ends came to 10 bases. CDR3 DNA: TGTGCCAGCAGCTCCTCGACTGTGAACACTGAAGCTTTCTTT. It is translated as CASSSSTVNTEAFF.

The DNA for the CDR3 is TGCAGTGCTAGTTATGTTGGCGGGGGGGAAGAGACCCAGTACTTC. This translates into CSASYVGGGEETQYF. This chain connects TRBV20-1 to TRBJ2-5, with 9 nucleotides matching TRBD2. J gave up 3 bases and V 3 bases, and 8 bases lay outside the gene matches. Germline CDR1 is DFQATT and CDR2 is SNEGSKA (reference sequence). This CDR3 spans 15 amino acids.

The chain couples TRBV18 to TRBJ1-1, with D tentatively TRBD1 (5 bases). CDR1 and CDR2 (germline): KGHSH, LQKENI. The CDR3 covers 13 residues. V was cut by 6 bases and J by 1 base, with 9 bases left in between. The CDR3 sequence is CASSQTGNTEAFF. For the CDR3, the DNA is TGTGCCAGCTCGCAAACAGGGAACACTGAAGCTTTCTTT.

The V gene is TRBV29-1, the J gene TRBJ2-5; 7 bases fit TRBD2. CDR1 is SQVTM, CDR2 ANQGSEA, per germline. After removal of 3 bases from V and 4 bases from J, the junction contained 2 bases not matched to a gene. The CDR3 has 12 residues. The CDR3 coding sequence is TGCAGCGTTGACGGGGGGTTAGAGACCCAGTACTTC. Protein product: CSVDGGLETQYF.